This T cell receptor beta chain was retrieved from a study of T cell therapy after organ transplantation. Study in general: T cells were expanded two to three weeks with 30 CMV class I/II epitopes. Patients received up to 6 T cell doses every 2 weeks.

The study, taken as a whole, reports: Endogenous clonotypes not in therapy products appeared after therapy alongside transferred ones. CD8 clonality fold change after therapy inversely tracked pretherapy clonality.

Concerning this clone: Its antigen is currently unknown.

The time point denotes: 4-8 weeks after completion of therapy. The CDR3 sequence is 16 residues long. With 4 bases clipped from V and 4 bases from J, the junction kept 11 bases outside the gene matches. Germline CDR1 and CDR2: SGHDN and FVKESK. The protocol was immunoSEQ multiplex PCR, while the TCRdb copy is restricted to in-frame clones and leaves out a portion. In the table there are approximately 20,000 clones, around 81% of which are singletons. Sequences were derived from CD8+ T cells from blood, sampled after autologous CMV-specific T cell therapy. The receptor was derived from a human patient who had received a solid organ transplant and had CMV disease. Certain T cells may be donor cells from the graft. The rearrangement joins TRBV14 to TRBJ2-7; TRBD1 aligns across 9 bases. DNA for the CDR3: TGTGCCAGCAGCCGGAAAGACAGGGGGGTTTCTTACGAGCAGTACTTC. Protein sequence: CASSRKDRGVSYEQYF.